A selection of T cell receptor beta chains follows, all from one sample in a study of OX40 agonist ivuxolimab in advanced cancers. Clones were read by immunoSEQ multiplex PCR, and TCRdb kept only the in-frame ones, dropping some. The sample records over 95,000 clones, approximately 95% being singletons. The sequencing used CD4+ or CD8+ T cells sorted from blood, collected in a trial of the OX40 agonist ivuxolimab. Every receptor here comes from an adult with an advanced solid tumor such as melanoma, head and neck, liver or kidney cancer. CDR3s include the opening cysteine and the closing phenylalanine or tryptophan. D genes are given only for firm matches. Size is omitted from some rows. Given values are once, few, many or a class for expanded clones.

TRBV4-1	NA	TRBJ2-1	NA	CASSPWGVLLQFF	TGCGCCAGCAGCCCGTGGGGCGTCCTATTACAGTTCTTC
TRBV28	NA	TRBJ2-3	TRBD1	CASSRDRGPSTDTQYF	TGTGCCAGCAGTCGAGACAGGGGTCCTAGCACAGATACGCAGTATTTT
TRBV11-2	NA	TRBJ2-1	NA	CASSLGTDNEQFF	TGTGCCAGCAGCTTAGGCACAGACAATGAGCAGTTCTTC
TRBV5-6	NA	TRBJ2-2	NA	CASSPGAASTGELFF	TGTGCCAGCAGCCCTGGAGCAGCTTCCACCGGGGAGCTGTTTTTT
TRBV7-2	NA	TRBJ2-3	NA	CASSSTDTQYF	TGTGCCAGCAGCAGCACAGATACGCAGTATTTT
TRBV19	NA	TRBJ1-2	NA	CASSDLGFGYTF	TGTGCCAGTAGTGACCTGGGCTTTGGCTACACCTTC
TRBV19	NA	TRBJ2-3	NA	CASSPPEDTQYF	TGTGCCAGTAGTCCCCCCGAGGATACGCAGTATTTT
TRBV19	NA	TRBJ2-1	TRBD2	CASSRLAGGEDEQFF	TGTGCCAGTAGTCGACTAGCGGGAGGTGAGGATGAGCAGTTCTTC
TRBV5-6	NA	TRBJ2-1	NA	CASSLTGFSYNEQFF	TGTGCCAGCAGCTTGACAGGTTTTTCCTACAATGAGCAGTTCTTC
TRBV19	NA	TRBJ2-5	NA	CASLGGGRTGTQYF	TGTGCCTCCCTAGGGGGGGGCCGCACCGGGACCCAGTACTTC
TRBV5-4	NA	TRBJ2-1	TRBD2	CASSWGAGTSDSNEQFF	TGTGCCAGCAGCTGGGGGGCTGGGACTAGCGACTCCAATGAGCAGTTCTTC
TRBV7-2	NA	TRBJ2-5	NA	CASSSTGIGYQETQYF	TGTGCCAGCAGCTCCACGGGCATCGGATACCAAGAGACCCAGTACTTC
TRBV19	once	TRBJ1-4	NA	CASSWGNEKLFF	TGTGCCAGTAGTTGGGGGAATGAAAAACTGTTTTTT
TRBV29-1	NA	TRBJ1-1	TRBD1	CSVPTGIVNTEAFF	TGCAGCGTTCCGACAGGGATTGTGAACACTGAAGCTTTCTTT
TRBV6-5	NA	TRBJ2-1	TRBD1	CTSSYGVTGDEQFF	TGTACCAGCAGTTATGGGGTGACAGGGGATGAGCAGTTCTTC
TRBV5-1	NA	TRBJ2-1	NA	CASSLVAGHNEQFF	TGCGCCAGCAGCTTGGTGGCAGGGCACAATGAGCAGTTCTTC
TRBV27	once	TRBJ2-3	TRBD2	CASSFIAGGDTQYF	TGTGCCAGCAGTTTTATAGCGGGAGGGGATACGCAGTATTTT
TRBV27	NA	TRBJ2-7	NA	CASSLRLGYEQYF	TGTGCCAGCAGTTTAAGGTTAGGCTACGAGCAGTACTTC
TRBV11-3	NA	TRBJ2-3	TRBD1	CASSSTGGFTDTQYF	TGTGCCAGCAGCTCGACAGGGGGTTTCACAGATACGCAGTATTTT
TRBV7-9	few	TRBJ2-7	NA	CASSLQSYEQYF	TGTGCCAGCAGCTTGCAGTCCTACGAGCAGTACTTC
TRBV5-1	NA	TRBJ1-2	TRBD1	CASSLSDRGFDYGYTF	TGCGCCAGCAGCTTGTCCGACAGGGGATTTGACTATGGCTACACCTTC
TRBV5-6	NA	TRBJ2-1	NA	CASSLSLAGEQFF	TGTGCCAGCAGCTTGAGTTTGGCGGGGGAGCAGTTCTTC
TRBV19	NA	TRBJ2-1	NA	CASKDDRRYNEQFF	TGTGCCAGTAAGGATGACCGGCGTTACAATGAGCAGTTCTTC
TRBV19	NA	TRBJ2-1	NA	CASSIGGTSSYNEQFF	TGTGCCAGTAGTATAGGGGGGACTTCCTCCTACAATGAGCAGTTCTTC
TRBV6-5	NA	TRBJ2-1	TRBD2	CASSYGGGYNEQFF	TGTGCCAGCAGTTATGGGGGGGGCTACAATGAGCAGTTCTTC
TRBV19	NA	TRBJ2-1	TRBD2	CATSGGNEQFF	TGTGCCACCTCGGGGGGGAATGAGCAGTTCTTC
TRBV5-4	NA	TRBJ2-3	NA	CASSLGGQLPSYSFTDTQYF	TGTGCCAGCAGCTTGGGTGGGCAGTTACCATCCTACTCCTTCACAGATACGCAGTATTTT
TRBV7-8	NA	TRBJ2-1	NA	CASSLAENEQFF	TGTGCCAGCAGCTTAGCGGAAAATGAGCAGTTCTTC
TRBV25-1	NA	TRBJ2-7	NA	CASSEMDGVGEQYF	TGTGCCAGCAGTGAAATGGACGGGGTCGGGGAGCAGTACTTC
TRBV5-6	NA	TRBJ1-1	NA	CASSLAGARGTEAFF	TGTGCCAGCAGCTTGGCAGGGGCGCGTGGCACTGAAGCTTTCTTT
TRBV7-6	NA	TRBJ2-7	TRBD1	CASSEGSGTGLYEQYF	TGTGCCAGCAGCGAAGGCTCCGGGACAGGGCTCTACGAGCAGTACTTC
TRBV7-9	NA	TRBJ2-1	NA	CASSDEQFF	TGTGCCAGCAGCGATGAGCAGTTCTTC
TRBV6-1	NA	TRBJ2-2	NA	CASDERDGFTGELFF	TGTGCCAGCGACGAAAGAGATGGGTTCACCGGGGAGCTGTTTTTT
TRBV6-5	NA	TRBJ1-6	NA	CASNHNSPLHF	TGTGCCAGCAACCATAATTCACCCCTCCACTTT
TRBV7-9	NA	TRBJ2-3	TRBD1	CASSAGTGMGDTQYF	TGTGCCAGCAGCGCCGGGACAGGGATGGGAGATACGCAGTATTTT
TRBV28	NA	TRBJ2-7	NA	CASSLGGYEQYF	TGTGCCAGCAGTCTAGGGGGGTACGAGCAGTACTTC
TRBV28	NA	TRBJ1-1	NA	CASSISGGEGEAFF	TGTGCCAGCAGTATATCGGGGGGAGAGGGTGAAGCTTTCTTT
TRBV9	NA	TRBJ2-3	NA	CASSVVSGGTDTQYF	TGTGCCAGCAGCGTAGTATCCGGCGGCACAGATACGCAGTATTTT
TRBV5-6	NA	TRBJ2-7	NA	CASSPSTDSYEQYF	TGTGCCAGCAGCCCGTCGACGGATAGCTACGAGCAGTACTTC
TRBV28	NA	TRBJ1-3	TRBD1	CASSSDRAGNTIYF	TGTGCCAGCAGTTCGGACAGGGCTGGAAACACCATATATTTT
TRBV5-6	NA	TRBJ2-3	TRBD1	CASSLAGGRADTQYF	TGTGCCAGCAGCTTGGCAGGGGGTCGGGCAGATACGCAGTATTTT
TRBV4-1	NA	TRBJ1-1	NA	CASNPGTRTEAFF	TGCGCCAGCAACCCCGGGACCCGTACTGAAGCTTTCTTT
TRBV4-3	NA	TRBJ2-2	TRBD2	CASSARGSSTGELFF	TGCGCCAGCAGCGCCCGCGGGAGTAGCACCGGGGAGCTGTTTTTT
TRBV6-1	NA	TRBJ2-5	NA	CASSEAYNQETQYF	TGTGCCAGCAGTGAAGCGTACAACCAAGAGACCCAGTACTTC
TRBV7-6	NA	TRBJ2-7	TRBD1	CASSLGGQTYEQYF	TGTGCCAGCAGCTTAGGGGGACAGACCTACGAGCAGTACTTC
TRBV6-4	NA	TRBJ2-1	NA	CAGSEQGLGNEQFF	TGTGCCGGCAGTGAGCAGGGTCTCGGGAATGAGCAGTTCTTC
TRBV2	NA	TRBJ2-1	NA	CASTAGPSEQFF	TGTGCCAGCACTGCCGGACCGAGTGAGCAGTTCTTC
TRBV15	NA	TRBJ1-1	NA	CATSRGKTENAFF	TGTGCCACCAGCAGAGGAAAAACAGAGAACGCTTTCTTT
TRBV29-1	NA	TRBJ2-1	TRBD2	CSVEGLAGELTYNEQFF	TGCAGCGTTGAAGGGTTAGCGGGAGAGTTAACCTACAATGAGCAGTTCTTC
TRBV9	NA	TRBJ2-3	TRBD2	CASSQGLAGGLDTDTQYF	TGTGCCAGCAGTCAAGGGCTAGCGGGAGGTCTGGACACAGATACGCAGTATTTT
TRBV7-2	NA	TRBJ2-5	NA	CASSSRLGGETQYF	TGTGCCAGCAGCTCGAGATTAGGGGGAGAGACCCAGTACTTC
TRBV27	NA	TRBJ1-4	NA	CASRPAGPNEKLFF	TGTGCCAGCAGGCCCGCAGGTCCTAATGAAAAACTGTTTTTT
TRBV13	NA	TRBJ2-3	TRBD2	CASSLGYGTSGGALPDTQYF	TGTGCCAGCAGCTTGGGTTATGGGACTAGCGGGGGGGCCCTACCAGATACGCAGTATTTT
TRBV9	NA	TRBJ2-4	NA	CASSVHSAGNIQYF	TGTGCCAGCAGCGTTCATTCCGCAGGGAACATTCAGTACTTC
TRBV5-4	NA	TRBJ2-2	NA	CASSLVGGNTGELFF	TGTGCCAGCAGCTTGGTCGGGGGGAACACCGGGGAGCTGTTTTTT
TRBV7-2	NA	TRBJ2-3	TRBD2	CASSSLAGGSEDTQYF	TGTGCCAGCAGCTCCTTAGCGGGAGGTTCGGAAGATACGCAGTATTTT
TRBV27	NA	TRBJ2-1	TRBD2	CASSLKSGGFYNEQFF	TGTGCCAGCAGTTTAAAGAGCGGGGGGTTTTACAATGAGCAGTTCTTC